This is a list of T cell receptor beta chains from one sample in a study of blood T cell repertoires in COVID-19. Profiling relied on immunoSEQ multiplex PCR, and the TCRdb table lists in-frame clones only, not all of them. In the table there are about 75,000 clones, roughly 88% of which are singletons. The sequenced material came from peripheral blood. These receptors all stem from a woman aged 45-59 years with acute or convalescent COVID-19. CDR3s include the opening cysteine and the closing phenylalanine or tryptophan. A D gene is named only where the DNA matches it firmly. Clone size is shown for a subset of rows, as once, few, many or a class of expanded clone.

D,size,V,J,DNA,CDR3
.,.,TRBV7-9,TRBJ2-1,TGTGCCAGCAGCTTATTAGGGGGCAATGAGCAGTTCTTC,CASSLLGGNEQFF
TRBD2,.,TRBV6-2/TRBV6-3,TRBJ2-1,TGTGCCAGCAGTCCCCTGGGGGCGGGAGGGCCCGATGAGCAGTTCTTC,CASSPLGAGGPDEQFF
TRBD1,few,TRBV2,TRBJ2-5,TGTGCCAGCAGGGAAACCGGGACAGGCCAAGAGACCCAGTACTTC,CASRETGTGQETQYF
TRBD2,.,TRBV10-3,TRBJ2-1,TGTGCCATCAGTGAGTCGATTAGCGGGAGAACGGGTGAGCAGTTCTTC,CAISESISGRTGEQFF
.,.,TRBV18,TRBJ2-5,TGTGCCAGCTCACCGGCATCTGAGACCCAGTACTTC,CASSPASETQYF
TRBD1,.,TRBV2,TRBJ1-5,TGTGCCAGCACGAGGGGGCCCAATAGCAATCAGCCCCAGCATTTT,CASTRGPNSNQPQHF
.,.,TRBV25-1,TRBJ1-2,TGTGCCAGCAGTGAATGGGGGGAGGGCGGCTACACCTTC,CASSEWGEGGYTF
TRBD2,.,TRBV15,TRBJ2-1,TGTGCCACCAGCAGGGAAGAGATATTAGGACTAGAGTTCGACAATGAGCAGTTCTTC,CATSREEILGLEFDNEQFF
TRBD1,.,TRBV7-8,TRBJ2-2,TGTGCCAGCAGCGGTCGGACAGGGGTTTCGGGCGGGGAGCTGTTTTTT,CASSGRTGVSGGELFF
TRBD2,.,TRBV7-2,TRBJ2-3,TGTGCCAGCAGCATAGTCGCCGGTAGCGGGAGTATAGATACGCAGTATTTT,CASSIVAGSGSIDTQYF
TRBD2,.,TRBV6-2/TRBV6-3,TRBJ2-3,TGTGCCAGCAGTTATTCCCCACTAGCGGGGTACACAGATACGCAGTATTTT,CASSYSPLAGYTDTQYF
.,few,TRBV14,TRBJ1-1,TGTGCCAGCAGCCAACTAATGACCCAGGGGGCTTTCTTT,CASSQLMTQGAFF
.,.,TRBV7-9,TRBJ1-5,TGTGCCAGCAGCTTTGGAGGTTCCGGTCAGCCCCAGCATTTT,CASSFGGSGQPQHF
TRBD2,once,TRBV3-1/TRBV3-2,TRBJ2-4,TGTGCCAGCAGCCAAGGACTAGCGGTCAACAAAAACATTCAGTACTTC,CASSQGLAVNKNIQYF
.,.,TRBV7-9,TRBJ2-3,TGTGCCAGCAGCTTACGGGGGAGCACAGATACGCAGTATTTT,CASSLRGSTDTQYF
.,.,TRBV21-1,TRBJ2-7,TGTGCCAGCAGCAAAGTAATGGGACTAGCGGGAGCAGATTCCTACGAGCAGTACTTC,CASSKVMGLAGADSYEQYF
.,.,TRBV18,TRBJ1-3,TGTGCCAGCTCACCTAGCGACACCATATATTTT,CASSPSDTIYF
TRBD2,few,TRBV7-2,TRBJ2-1,TGTGCCAGCAAACTAGCGGAGTCCTACAATGAGCAGTTCTTC,CASKLAESYNEQFF
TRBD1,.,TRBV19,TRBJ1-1,TGTGCCAGTAGCAGAATGGACAGGAGGAACACTGAAGCTTTCTTT,CASSRMDRRNTEAFF
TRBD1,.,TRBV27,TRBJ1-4,TGTGCCAGCAGGAGGACAGGGGGGGTAGAAAAACTGTTTTTT,CASRRTGGVEKLFF
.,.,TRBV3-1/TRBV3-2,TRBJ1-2,TGTGCCAGCAGCCAAGGCAGGGGAACAAACTATGGCTACACCTTC,CASSQGRGTNYGYTF
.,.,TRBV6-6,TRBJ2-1,TGTGCCAGCAGTCGTCTGTTCGAGGCCTACAATGAGCAGTTCTTC,CASSRLFEAYNEQFF
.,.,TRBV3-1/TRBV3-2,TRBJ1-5,TGTGCCAGCAGCCCTACAGGGTCAAGCAATCAGCCCCAGCATTTT,CASSPTGSSNQPQHF
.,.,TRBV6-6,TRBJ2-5,TGTGCCAGCAGTTTCCCGGCCGGGACAATACAGACCCAGTACTTC,CASSFPAGTIQTQYF
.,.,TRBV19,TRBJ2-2,TGTGCCAGTAGGTCAGATCCGAACACCGGGGAGCTGTTTTTT,CASRSDPNTGELFF
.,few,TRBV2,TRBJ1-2,TGTGCCAGCAGTGGACAGAACTATGGCTACACCTTC,CASSGQNYGYTF
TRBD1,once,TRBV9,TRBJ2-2,TGTGCCAGCAGCCCTCGGACAGGGACGATCGGGGAGCTGTTTTTT,CASSPRTGTIGELFF
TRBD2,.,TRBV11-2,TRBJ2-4,TGTGCCAGCAGCTCAGCCCTGGGACTAGCGGGAGGGCTCCCTCAGTACTTC,CASSSALGLAGGLPQYF
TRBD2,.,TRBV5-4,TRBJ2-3,TGTGCCAGCAGCTTTGCCCCCGGGACTACCTACACAGATACGCAGTATTTT,CASSFAPGTTYTDTQYF
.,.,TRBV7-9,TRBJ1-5,TGTGCCAGCAGCTTAGTTCAGGGGCCCCAGCATTTT,CASSLVQGPQHF
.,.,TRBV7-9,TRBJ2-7,TGTGCCAGCAGTTCCCAGGGTGTCTACGAGCAGTACTTC,CASSSQGVYEQYF
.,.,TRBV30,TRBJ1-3,TGTGCCTGGAGGGCCCCAGGGTCTGGAAACACCATATATTTT,CAWRAPGSGNTIYF
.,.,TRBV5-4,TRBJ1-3,TGTGCCAGCAGCTCAGGATCATCGATTGGAAACACCATATATTTT,CASSSGSSIGNTIYF
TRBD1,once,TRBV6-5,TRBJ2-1,TGTGCCAGCAGCCCGGGACAGGCCCTCTATGAGCAGTTCTTC,CASSPGQALYEQFF
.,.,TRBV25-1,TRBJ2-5,TGTGCCAGCAGTGAATTCCAGGCGGAGACCCAGTACTTC,CASSEFQAETQYF
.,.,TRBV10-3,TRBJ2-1,TGTGCCATCAGTGGGGACACCTACAATGAGCAGTTCTTC,CAISGDTYNEQFF
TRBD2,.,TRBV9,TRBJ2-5,TGTGCCAGCAGCGTACTAGCGGGGGCCTTACAAGAGACCCAGTACTTC,CASSVLAGALQETQYF
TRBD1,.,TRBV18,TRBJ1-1,TGTGCCAGCTCACCATCCTCGACAGGGGTGGGCACTGAAGCTTTCTTT,CASSPSSTGVGTEAFF
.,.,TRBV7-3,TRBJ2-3,TGTGCCAGCAGCTTAGCGTTCGTAGATACGCAGTATTTT,CASSLAFVDTQYF
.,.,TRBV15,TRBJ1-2,TGTGCCACCAGCAGAGGGGGGGGTTCCAGGACCCCCGGCTACACCTTC,CATSRGGGSRTPGYTF
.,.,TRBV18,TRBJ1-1,TGTGCCAGCTCACCGGACTTGAACACTGAAGCTTTCTTT,CASSPDLNTEAFF
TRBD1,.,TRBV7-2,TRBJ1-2,TGTGCCAGCAGCGCCCGGGACAGGAGGTATGGCTACACCTTC,CASSARDRRYGYTF
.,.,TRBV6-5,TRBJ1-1,TGTGCCAGCTGGAGGGGCAACACTGAAGCTTTCTTT,CASWRGNTEAFF
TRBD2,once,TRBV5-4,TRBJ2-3,TGTGCCAGCAGCTTGTTAGCGGGGGGATCAGATACGCAGTATTTT,CASSLLAGGSDTQYF
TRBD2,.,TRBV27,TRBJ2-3,TGTGCCAGCACCTGGGGGGGTGCAATGGGCCACACAGATACGCAGTATTTT,CASTWGGAMGHTDTQYF
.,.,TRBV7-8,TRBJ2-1,TGTGCCAGCAGCTGGGTCAGGGGCTCCTACAATGAGCAGTTCTTC,CASSWVRGSYNEQFF
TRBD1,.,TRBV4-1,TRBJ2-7,TGCGCCAGCAGCCCCCGACAGGGAAAGGCCTATGAGCAGTACTTC,CASSPRQGKAYEQYF
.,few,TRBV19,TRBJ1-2,TGTGCCAGTGTTCGGGGGTTATCTAACTATGGCTACACCTTC,CASVRGLSNYGYTF
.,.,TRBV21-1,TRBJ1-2,TGTGCCGCAGTAGACAGGGGGGACTATGGCTACACCTTC,CAAVDRGDYGYTF
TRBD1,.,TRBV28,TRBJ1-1,TGTGCCAGCAGTTTCCCGACAGGGGGCAACACTGAAGCTTTCTTT,CASSFPTGGNTEAFF
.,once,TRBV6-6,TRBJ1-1,TGTGCCAGCAGCCCGGGGGGAATGGCTTTCTTT,CASSPGGMAFF
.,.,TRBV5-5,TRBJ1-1,TGTGCCAGCAGCTTATACAGGGAGAACACTGAAGCTTTCTTT,CASSLYRENTEAFF
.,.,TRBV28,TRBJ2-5,TGTGCCAGCAGCCGTCGAGAAGAGACCCAGTACTTC,CASSRREETQYF
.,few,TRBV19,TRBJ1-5,TGTGCCAGTAGTATAGAATGGAGGGGAGGTCAGCCCCAGCATTTT,CASSIEWRGGQPQHF
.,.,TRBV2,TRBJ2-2,TGTGCCAGCAGACCTACAGGGTCTGTTTGGGAGCTGTTTTTT,CASRPTGSVWELFF